This T cell receptor beta chain stems from a study of T cells in Graves' hyperthyroidism and ophthalmopathy. At the level of the study: It was at initial diagnosis, before any treatment, that peripheral blood was collected.

With respect to this clonotype: Its antigen is undetermined.

General observations from the study: Blood also carried most thyroid clonotypes expanded above 0.001. The model foresaw ophthalmopathy a median about 6.1 months prior to onset.

The CDR3 runs 15 residues. Germline V gene data show CDR1 as MGHRA and CDR2 as YSYEKL. After removal of 1 base from V and 0 bases from J, the junction contained 3 bases not matched to a gene. The blood was taken when hyperthyroidism was first diagnosed, before any ophthalmopathy symptoms showed up. The source material, RNA transcripts, was used to amplify TCR beta CDR3 regions. The study used the HTBI primer set for a first-round RT-PCR of the TCR CDR3. Using its own MiXCR run on the multiplex PCR reads, TCRdb lists one record per CDR3 protein. The sample has 130,000 to 150,000 distinct CDR3 sequences, 22% seen once.

J is TRBJ2-7 and V is TRBV4-1, with 7 bases fitting TRBD2. The sample consisted of blood. The TCR originated in a woman aged 50 to 60 with Graves' hyperthyroidism that later progressed to Graves' ophthalmopathy. Here the CDR3 reads CASSQATSASYEQYF. CDR3 nucleotide sequence: TGCGCCAGCAGCCAAGCCACTAGCGCCTCCTACGAGCAGTACTTC.